The rows below give T cell receptor beta chains drawn from one sample of a study of blood T cell repertoires in COVID-19. Repertoires were generated with immunoSEQ multiplex PCR, while TCRdb's copy carries only in-frame clones and drops some. The top ten hold 10% to 15% of the sample, which has 130,000 to 150,000 clones, around 81% seen once. Input material: peripheral blood. All receptors derive from a man aged 60 to 69 with active or convalescent COVID-19. Each CDR3 is given with its conserved first and last residue. Each record gives: V gene, J gene, clone size, D gene, CDR3 DNA, CDR3 protein. D genes are given only for firm matches. Clone size, where shown, is once, few, many, or a class for clones that have expanded.

V gene: TRBV27; J gene: TRBJ2-7; clone size: NA; D gene: NA; CDR3 DNA: TGTGCCAGCAGCAGCTTTGGGGGGAGTCTCGACGAGCAGTACTTC; CDR3 protein: CASSSFGGSLDEQYF
V gene: TRBV5-5; J gene: TRBJ1-2; clone size: NA; D gene: NA; CDR3 DNA: TGTGCCAGCAGCTTGGATCGAGCGGCTTATGGCTACACCTTC; CDR3 protein: CASSLDRAAYGYTF
V gene: TRBV18; J gene: TRBJ2-7; clone size: NA; D gene: TRBD2; CDR3 DNA: TGTGCCAGCTCACCGCCAGGCGGGACTAGCGGCTACGAGCAGTACTTC; CDR3 protein: CASSPPGGTSGYEQYF
V gene: TRBV27; J gene: TRBJ2-2; clone size: NA; D gene: TRBD2; CDR3 DNA: TGTGCCAGCAGTGGACTAGCGGGAGGGCTAAACACCGGGGAGCTGTTTTTT; CDR3 protein: CASSGLAGGLNTGELFF
V gene: TRBV5-6; J gene: TRBJ1-5; clone size: NA; D gene: TRBD1; CDR3 DNA: TGTGCCAGCAGCCGGGACAGGGGGCAGCCCCAGCATTTT; CDR3 protein: CASSRDRGQPQHF
V gene: TRBV28; J gene: TRBJ1-5; clone size: NA; D gene: TRBD1; CDR3 DNA: TGTGCCAGCGTACTGACAGGGACCAATCAGCCCCAGCATTTT; CDR3 protein: CASVLTGTNQPQHF
V gene: TRBV6-5; J gene: TRBJ1-6; clone size: NA; D gene: TRBD1; CDR3 DNA: TGTGCCAGCCACCGGGACAGGGAGGTTTCCCTCCACTTT; CDR3 protein: CASHRDREVSLHF
V gene: TRBV4-1; J gene: TRBJ2-1; clone size: few; D gene: TRBD1; CDR3 DNA: TGCGCCAGCAGCCAAGTAACAGGGGTCCCCTACAATGAGCAGTTCTTC; CDR3 protein: CASSQVTGVPYNEQFF
V gene: TRBV6-2/TRBV6-3; J gene: TRBJ2-5; clone size: once; D gene: TRBD2; CDR3 DNA: TGTGCCAGCAGTACCCAGGGGACTAGCGTGGCCCAGTACTTC; CDR3 protein: CASSTQGTSVAQYF
V gene: TRBV4-2; J gene: TRBJ2-7; clone size: NA; D gene: NA; CDR3 DNA: TGTGCCAGCAGCCAAGGAGCACAGGGCATAGCCTACGAGCAGTACTTC; CDR3 protein: CASSQGAQGIAYEQYF
V gene: TRBV4-3; J gene: TRBJ1-2; clone size: NA; D gene: TRBD1; CDR3 DNA: TGCGCCAGCAGCCACCCGGGACAGGGGTATGGCTACACCTTC; CDR3 protein: CASSHPGQGYGYTF
V gene: TRBV10-3; J gene: TRBJ1-2; clone size: few; D gene: TRBD1; CDR3 DNA: TGTGCCATCAGCCGGGGACAGACGGACTATGGCTACACCTTC; CDR3 protein: CAISRGQTDYGYTF
V gene: TRBV9; J gene: TRBJ1-1; clone size: NA; D gene: NA; CDR3 DNA: TGTGCCAGCAGCGTAGTTCTCAGGGGCGCGGATGAAGCTTTCTTT; CDR3 protein: CASSVVLRGADEAFF
V gene: TRBV11-2; J gene: TRBJ2-5; clone size: NA; D gene: TRBD1; CDR3 DNA: TGTGCCAGCAGCTTAGGGGGGACAGGGCAAGAGACCCAGTACTTC; CDR3 protein: CASSLGGTGQETQYF
V gene: TRBV7-8; J gene: TRBJ2-5; clone size: few; D gene: NA; CDR3 DNA: TGTGCCAGCAGCTTTGGCAGGGCCGCTCGGGCCCAGTACTTC; CDR3 protein: CASSFGRAARAQYF
V gene: TRBV19; J gene: TRBJ1-2; clone size: NA; D gene: TRBD1; CDR3 DNA: TGTGCCAGTAGTCGAACAGGGGGCTGGAACTATGGCTACACCTTC; CDR3 protein: CASSRTGGWNYGYTF
V gene: TRBV18; J gene: TRBJ2-7; clone size: NA; D gene: NA; CDR3 DNA: TGTGCCAGCTCAGCGGACTTTCAAGGCACCTACGAGCAGTACTTC; CDR3 protein: CASSADFQGTYEQYF
V gene: TRBV7-2; J gene: TRBJ1-1; clone size: NA; D gene: NA; CDR3 DNA: TGTGCCAGCAGCTTAGCTTTGGCCAACACTGAAGCTTTCTTT; CDR3 protein: CASSLALANTEAFF
V gene: TRBV7-9; J gene: TRBJ2-1; clone size: NA; D gene: TRBD2; CDR3 DNA: TGTGCCAGCAGCCGACTAGCGGGCCTCAATGAGCAGTTCTTC; CDR3 protein: CASSRLAGLNEQFF
V gene: TRBV24-1; J gene: TRBJ2-3; clone size: NA; D gene: NA; CDR3 DNA: TGTGCCACCAGTGATGAGGACACAGATACGCAGTATTTT; CDR3 protein: CATSDEDTDTQYF
V gene: TRBV25-1; J gene: TRBJ2-2; clone size: NA; D gene: NA; CDR3 DNA: TGTGCCAATCCTTGGAGGCGGGCTGAGCTGTTTTTT; CDR3 protein: CANPWRRAELFF
V gene: TRBV7-6; J gene: TRBJ2-5; clone size: NA; D gene: NA; CDR3 DNA: TGTGCCAGCAGCCTAGGGGCCTCATCTAATATAGAGACCCAGTACTTC; CDR3 protein: CASSLGASSNIETQYF
V gene: TRBV19; J gene: TRBJ2-3; clone size: NA; D gene: TRBD2; CDR3 DNA: TGTGCCAGTAGTATCGGTGGACTAGGTTCAGATACGCAGTATTTT; CDR3 protein: CASSIGGLGSDTQYF
V gene: TRBV25-1; J gene: TRBJ1-4; clone size: NA; D gene: TRBD1; CDR3 DNA: TGTGCCAGCAGTGAGGACAGGGTAACTAATGAAAAACTGTTTTTT; CDR3 protein: CASSEDRVTNEKLFF
V gene: TRBV7-3; J gene: TRBJ2-2; clone size: NA; D gene: NA; CDR3 DNA: TGTGCCAGCACCCCCACCGGTAACCCCACCGGGGAGCTGTTTTTT; CDR3 protein: CASTPTGNPTGELFF
V gene: TRBV7-2; J gene: TRBJ1-1; clone size: NA; D gene: NA; CDR3 DNA: TGTGCCAGCAGCCCCTCCGGTCGGGGGGCTTTCTTT; CDR3 protein: CASSPSGRGAFF